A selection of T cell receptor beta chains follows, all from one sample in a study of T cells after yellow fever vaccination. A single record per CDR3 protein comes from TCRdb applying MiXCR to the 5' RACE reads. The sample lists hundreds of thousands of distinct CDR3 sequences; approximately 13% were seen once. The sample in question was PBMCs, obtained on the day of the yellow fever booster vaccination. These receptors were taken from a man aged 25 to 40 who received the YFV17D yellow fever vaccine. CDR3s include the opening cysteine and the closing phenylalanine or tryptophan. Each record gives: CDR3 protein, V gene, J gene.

CDR3: CSVWDRGGDTIYF; V: TRBV29-1; J: TRBJ1-3
CDR3: CATSDSGGAFF; V: TRBV24-1; J: TRBJ1-1
CDR3: CASSLGVGAKNQPQHF; V: TRBV5-1; J: TRBJ1-5
CDR3: CASSEQGLSPLHF; V: TRBV25-1; J: TRBJ1-6
CDR3: CASSSTGRADTQYF; V: TRBV7-9; J: TRBJ2-3
CDR3: CASSPGDGSNTEAFF; V: TRBV7-2; J: TRBJ1-1
CDR3: CASSDSQGSGGETQYF; V: TRBV12-3/TRBV12-4; J: TRBJ2-5
CDR3: CASSLIGPNNEQFF; V: TRBV28; J: TRBJ2-1
CDR3: CASSFNQGGEKLFF; V: TRBV5-1; J: TRBJ1-4
CDR3: CASSPTGRNQPQHF; V: TRBV12-3/TRBV12-4; J: TRBJ1-5
CDR3: CSVGVVEQYF; V: TRBV29-1; J: TRBJ2-7
CDR3: CASSPLWTSGANSYNEQFF; V: TRBV4-2; J: TRBJ2-1
CDR3: CSATTGTGFGNTIYF; V: TRBV20-1; J: TRBJ1-3
CDR3: CASSLEWGSYNEQFF; V: TRBV7-9; J: TRBJ2-1
CDR3: CASLRDAGRGGYTF; V: TRBV7-2; J: TRBJ1-2
CDR3: CATRDRAKDTEAFF; V: TRBV6-1; J: TRBJ1-1
CDR3: CASSLQGPYNEQFF; V: TRBV5-1; J: TRBJ2-1
CDR3: CASSQEQVSKNIQYF; V: TRBV3-1; J: TRBJ2-4
CDR3: CAWATNSPLHF; V: TRBV30; J: TRBJ1-6
CDR3: CASSVRGTSSEQFF; V: TRBV9; J: TRBJ2-1
CDR3: CASSYPTTGYEQYF; V: TRBV6-5; J: TRBJ2-7
CDR3: CASELGDTQYF; V: TRBV25-1; J: TRBJ2-3
CDR3: CASSVSGLAGELFF; V: TRBV10-2; J: TRBJ2-2
CDR3: CASSLTSRGSGTQYF; V: TRBV7-3; J: TRBJ2-5
CDR3: CSATQGAYEQYF; V: TRBV20-1; J: TRBJ2-7
CDR3: CAPGSGGYNEQFF; V: TRBV27; J: TRBJ2-1
CDR3: CASSPRTGRAEAFF; V: TRBV12-3/TRBV12-4; J: TRBJ1-1
CDR3: CASGYDPRGAEQFF; V: TRBV12-5; J: TRBJ2-1
CDR3: CASSSRHPYEQYF; V: TRBV7-2; J: TRBJ2-7
CDR3: CSARDYASGSYEQFF; V: TRBV20-1; J: TRBJ2-1
CDR3: CASSLREDYTDTQYF; V: TRBV28; J: TRBJ2-3
CDR3: CSVVAGASGYTF; V: TRBV29-1; J: TRBJ1-2
CDR3: CASSLNAGQGANGETQYF; V: TRBV11-2; J: TRBJ2-5
CDR3: CASSKGVQGDRYGYTF; V: TRBV7-9; J: TRBJ1-2
CDR3: CASSLRGYTNEQFF; V: TRBV28; J: TRBJ2-1
CDR3: CSGPGRDMSSYNEQFF; V: TRBV20-1; J: TRBJ2-1
CDR3: CASSGGLQETQYF; V: TRBV9; J: TRBJ2-5
CDR3: CASSGRDGLNEQFF; V: TRBV25-1; J: TRBJ2-1
CDR3: CATSSNTGLLGLEQYF; V: TRBV15; J: TRBJ2-7
CDR3: CASSQDMQMNTEAFF; V: TRBV3-1; J: TRBJ1-1
CDR3: CASSLTPSELDEQYF; V: TRBV7-3; J: TRBJ2-7
CDR3: CASSSRLAGVGEQYF; V: TRBV7-2; J: TRBJ2-7